This T cell receptor beta chain was observed in a study of blood T cell repertoires in COVID-19. Whole-study context: Spain, Italy and the United States supplied samples that represented acute and convalescent COVID-19. T cells, B-cell-depleted T cells, or PBMCs supplied cDNA or gDNA.

As processed by the authors: It was from reference gene primer amplification that nucleated cell counts were estimated. Assay: immunoSEQ multiplex PCR; the TCRdb copy retains only in-frame clones and omits some. The V and J calls and clone size were taken over from that table, and D and trimming were inferred from the DNA. Of about 160,000 clones in the sample, approximately 91% were seen once. CDR1 is LGHNA, CDR2 YNFKEQ, per germline. V dropped 2 bases and J dropped 0; count of bases not matched to a gene: 9. The CDR3 runs to 18 residues. This TCR was recovered from a man aged 18 to 30 with acute or convalescent COVID-19. This chain links TRBV4-2 with TRBJ2-2, with 7 nucleotides matching TRBD2. The sample was peripheral blood. The CDR3 is CASSQRWLAASNTGELFF. The CDR3 bases are TGTGCCAGCAGCCAAAGGTGGCTAGCGGCCTCGAACACCGGGGAGCTGTTTTTT.